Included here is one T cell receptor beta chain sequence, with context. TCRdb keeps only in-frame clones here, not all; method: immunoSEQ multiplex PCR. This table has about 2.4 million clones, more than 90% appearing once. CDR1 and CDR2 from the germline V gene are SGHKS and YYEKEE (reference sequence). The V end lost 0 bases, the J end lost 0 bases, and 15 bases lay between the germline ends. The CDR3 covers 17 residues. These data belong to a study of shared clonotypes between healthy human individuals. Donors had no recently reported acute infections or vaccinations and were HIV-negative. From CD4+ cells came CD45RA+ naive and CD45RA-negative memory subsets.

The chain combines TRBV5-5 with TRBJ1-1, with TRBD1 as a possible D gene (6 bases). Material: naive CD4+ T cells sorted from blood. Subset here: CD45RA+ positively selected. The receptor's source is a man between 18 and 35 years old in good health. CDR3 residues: CASSLDLGRGLNTEAFF. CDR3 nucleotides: TGTGCCAGCAGCTTGGATTTGGGCAGGGGCTTGAACACTGAAGCTTTCTTT.